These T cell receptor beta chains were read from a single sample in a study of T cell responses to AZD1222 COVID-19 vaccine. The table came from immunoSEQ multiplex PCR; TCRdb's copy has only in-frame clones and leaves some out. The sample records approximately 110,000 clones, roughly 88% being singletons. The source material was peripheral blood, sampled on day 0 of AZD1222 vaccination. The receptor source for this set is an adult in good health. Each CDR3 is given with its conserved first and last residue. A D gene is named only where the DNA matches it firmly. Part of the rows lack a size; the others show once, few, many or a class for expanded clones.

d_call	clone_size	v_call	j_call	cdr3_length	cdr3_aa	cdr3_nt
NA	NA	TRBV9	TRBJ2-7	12	CASSVGQSEQYF	TGTGCCAGCAGCGTCGGACAGTCCGAGCAGTACTTC
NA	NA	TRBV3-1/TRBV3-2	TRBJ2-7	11	CASSQSDEQYF	TGTGCCAGCAGCCAAAGCGACGAGCAGTACTTC
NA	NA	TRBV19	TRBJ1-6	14	CASSEGIRNSPLHF	TGTGCCAGTAGTGAGGGCATTCGGAATTCACCCCTCCACTTT
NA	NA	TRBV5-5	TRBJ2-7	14	CASSFRDTSYEQYF	TGTGCCAGCAGCTTCCGGGACACCTCCTACGAGCAGTACTTC
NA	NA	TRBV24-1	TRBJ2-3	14	CATSDSGTTDTQYF	TGTGCCACCAGTGATTCCGGAACGACAGATACGCAGTATTTT
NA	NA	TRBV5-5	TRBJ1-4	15	CASSLAAGFYEKLFF	TGTGCCAGCAGCTTGGCCGCCGGGTTCTATGAAAAACTGTTTTTT
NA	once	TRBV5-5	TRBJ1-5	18	CASSLRYLGGVSNQPQHF	TGTGCCAGCAGCTTGAGGTACCTTGGAGGAGTTAGCAATCAGCCCCAGCATTTT
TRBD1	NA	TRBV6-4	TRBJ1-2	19	CASRSPTTQLGRTGSGYTF	TGTGCCAGCAGATCCCCTACAACCCAACTAGGCCGGACAGGGAGCGGCTACACCTTC
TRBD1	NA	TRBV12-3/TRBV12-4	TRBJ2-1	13	CASNGDRYNEQFF	TGTGCCAGCAACGGGGACAGGTACAATGAGCAGTTCTTC
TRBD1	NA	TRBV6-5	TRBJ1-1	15	CASSYHRTGGTEAFF	TGTGCCAGCAGTTACCATAGGACAGGCGGAACTGAAGCTTTCTTT
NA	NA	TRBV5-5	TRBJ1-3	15	CASSPTGNSGNTIYF	TGTGCCAGCAGCCCTACAGGGAACTCTGGAAACACCATATATTTT
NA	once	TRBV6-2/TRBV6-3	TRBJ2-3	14	CASSYSDFTDTQYF	TGTGCCAGCAGTTACTCAGACTTCACAGATACGCAGTATTTT
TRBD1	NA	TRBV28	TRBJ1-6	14	CASSRTGDNSPLHF	TGTGCCAGCAGCCGGACAGGGGATAATTCACCCCTCCACTTT
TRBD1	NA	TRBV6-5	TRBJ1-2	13	CASRDRGPDGYTF	TGTGCCAGCAGAGACAGGGGGCCCGATGGCTACACCTTC
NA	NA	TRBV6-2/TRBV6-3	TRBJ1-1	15	CASSYSMTLNTEAFF	TGTGCCAGCAGTTACTCGATGACATTGAACACTGAAGCTTTCTTT
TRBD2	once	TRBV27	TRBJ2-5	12	CASSFAGRAQYF	TGTGCCAGCAGTTTTGCGGGGAGGGCCCAGTACTTC
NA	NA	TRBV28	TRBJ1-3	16	CASSLGFLSSGNTIYF	TGTGCCAGCAGTTTGGGTTTTTTGAGCTCTGGAAACACCATATATTTT
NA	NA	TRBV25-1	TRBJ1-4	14	CASSTRVGSEKLFF	TGTGCCAGCAGTACTAGGGTGGGTAGTGAAAAACTGTTTTTT
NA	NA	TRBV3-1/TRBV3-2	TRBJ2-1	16	CASSQDLSASVNEQFF	TGTGCCAGCAGCCAAGATCTATCGGCTTCCGTCAATGAGCAGTTCTTC
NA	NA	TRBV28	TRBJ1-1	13	CASSFTKNTEAFF	TGTGCCAGCAGTTTTACAAAGAACACTGAAGCTTTCTTT
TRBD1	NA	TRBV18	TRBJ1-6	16	CASSPSGTGVRSPLHF	TGTGCCAGCTCACCTTCCGGGACAGGGGTTCGATCACCCCTCCACTTT
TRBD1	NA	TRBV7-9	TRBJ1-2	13	CASTVLQQGQAYF	TGTGCCAGCACCGTCCTCCAGCAGGGACAGGCCTACTTC
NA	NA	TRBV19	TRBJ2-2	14	CASSIGPNTGELFF	TGTGCCAGTAGTATAGGCCCCAACACCGGGGAGCTGTTTTTT
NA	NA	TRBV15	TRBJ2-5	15	CATSRDRQAQETQYF	TGTGCCACCAGCAGAGATAGGCAGGCACAAGAGACCCAGTACTTC
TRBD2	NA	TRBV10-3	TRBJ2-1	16	CAISESMAGDYNEQFF	TGTGCCATCAGTGAGTCGATGGCGGGAGATTACAATGAGCAGTTCTTC
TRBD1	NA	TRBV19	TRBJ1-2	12	CASNTGDYGYTF	TGTGCCAGTAATACAGGGGACTATGGCTACACCTTC
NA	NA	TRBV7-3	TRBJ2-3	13	CASSLQDRDTQYF	TGTGCCAGCAGCCTCCAGGACAGAGATACGCAGTATTTT
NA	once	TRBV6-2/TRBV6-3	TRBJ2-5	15	CASSYSDSVTETQYF	TGTGCCAGCAGTTACTCCGACAGTGTTACGGAGACCCAGTACTTC
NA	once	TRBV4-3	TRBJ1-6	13	CASSPGNMFPLHF	TGCGCCAGCAGCCCCGGAAATATGTTCCCCCTCCACTTT
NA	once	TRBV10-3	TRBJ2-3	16	CAISESRTSSTDTQYF	TGTGCCATCAGTGAGTCGAGAACATCTAGCACAGATACGCAGTATTTT
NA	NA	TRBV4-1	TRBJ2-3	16	CASSQEGRASTDTQYF	TGCGCCAGCAGCCAAGAAGGCAGGGCGAGCACAGATACGCAGTATTTT
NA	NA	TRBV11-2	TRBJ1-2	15	CASSLAGSLVGGYTF	TGTGCCAGCAGCTTAGCTGGCAGCCTCGTAGGGGGCTACACCTTC
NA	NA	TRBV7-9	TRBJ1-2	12	CASSLAGYGYTF	TGTGCCAGCAGCTTAGCGGGGTATGGCTACACCTTC
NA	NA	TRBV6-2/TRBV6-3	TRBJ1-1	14	CASSPGTKNTEAFF	TGTGCCAGCAGCCCCGGGACAAAGAACACTGAAGCTTTCTTT
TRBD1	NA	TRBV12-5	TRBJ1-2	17	CASGPLSSDRGYYGYTF	TGTGCTAGTGGTCCTCTATCGTCGGACAGGGGATACTATGGCTACACCTTC
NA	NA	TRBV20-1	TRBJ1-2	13	CSASNPFNYGYTF	TGCAGTGCTAGTAATCCCTTTAACTATGGCTACACCTTC
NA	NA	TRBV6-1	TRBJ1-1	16	CASSDPGAPGSTEAFF	TGTGCCAGCAGTGATCCTGGGGCCCCGGGAAGTACTGAAGCTTTCTTT
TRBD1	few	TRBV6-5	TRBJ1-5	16	CASSYRGTGINQPQHF	TGTGCCAGCAGTTACCGCGGGACAGGGATCAATCAGCCCCAGCATTTT
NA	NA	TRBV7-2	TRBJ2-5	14	CASSLKAVSETQYF	TGTGCCAGCAGCTTAAAGGCAGTCTCAGAGACCCAGTACTTC
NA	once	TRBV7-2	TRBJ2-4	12	CASSARDGAQHF	TGTGCCAGCAGCGCACGCGACGGGGCCCAGCACTTC
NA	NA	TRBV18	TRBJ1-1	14	CASSPGLMNTEAFF	TGTGCCAGCTCACCTGGGCTGATGAACACTGAAGCTTTCTTT
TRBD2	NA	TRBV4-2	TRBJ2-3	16	CASSQASGGAVDTQYF	TGTGCCAGCAGCCAAGCGAGCGGGGGGGCCGTAGATACGCAGTATTTT
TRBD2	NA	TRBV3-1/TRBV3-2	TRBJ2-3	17	CASSRRLAGARTDTQYF	TGTGCCAGCAGCCGCCGACTAGCGGGGGCCCGCACAGATACGCAGTATTTT
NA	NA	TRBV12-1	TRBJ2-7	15	CASSDRSGGAHEQYF	TGTGCCAGCAGCGACCGTAGCGGGGGGGCCCACGAGCAGTACTTC
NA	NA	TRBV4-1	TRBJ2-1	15	CASSQVTGAGDEQFF	TGCGCCAGCAGCCAAGTGACGGGGGCGGGTGATGAGCAGTTCTTC
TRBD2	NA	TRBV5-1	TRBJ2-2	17	CASSLARLAGNTGELFF	TGCGCCAGCAGCTTGGCTCGCCTAGCGGGGAACACCGGGGAGCTGTTTTTT
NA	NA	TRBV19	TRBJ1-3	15	CASRSHRDSGNTIYF	TGTGCCAGTAGATCGCACCGGGACTCTGGAAACACCATATATTTT
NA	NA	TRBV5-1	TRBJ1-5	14	CASSLEGLNQPQHF	TGCGCCAGCAGCTTGGAGGGACTCAATCAGCCCCAGCATTTT
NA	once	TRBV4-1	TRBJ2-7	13	CASSQDHSYEQYF	TGCGCCAGCAGCCAAGATCACAGCTACGAGCAGTACTTC
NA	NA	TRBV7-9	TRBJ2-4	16	CASSLGAGLAKNIQYF	TGTGCCAGCAGCTTAGGGGCAGGACTAGCCAAAAACATTCAGTACTTC
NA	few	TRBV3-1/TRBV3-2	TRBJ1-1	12	CASSPEGRRAFF	TGTGCCAGCAGCCCGGAGGGGCGTCGGGCTTTCTTT
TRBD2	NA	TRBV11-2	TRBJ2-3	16	CASSLARGGPTDTQYF	TGTGCCAGCAGCTTAGCGCGGGGGGGGCCCACAGATACGCAGTATTTT
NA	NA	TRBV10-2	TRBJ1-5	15	CASCPGGRSNQPQHF	TGCGCCAGCTGCCCAGGAGGACGCAGCAATCAGCCCCAGCATTTT
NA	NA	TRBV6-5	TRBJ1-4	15	CASSYTRGLGEKLFF	TGTGCCAGCAGTTACACGAGGGGTTTAGGAGAAAAACTGTTTTTT
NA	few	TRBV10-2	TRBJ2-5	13	CASSENMVGTQYF	TGCGCCAGCAGTGAGAATATGGTTGGGACCCAGTACTTC